These 4 T cell receptor beta chains came from one sample sequenced in a study of CD8+ T cells in alopecia areata. TCR sequencing used cDNA made by reverse transcription of extracted RNA. Sequencing used immunoSEQ multiplex PCR; TCRdb keeps in-frame clones, though not all of them. This sample has hundreds of thousands of clones, with 67% found just once. The starting material was CD4+ T cells sorted from blood, obtained at week 0. The receptors stem from a human donor with alopecia areata.

Here the CDR3 reads CASSIPSSTDTQYF. The CDR3 region has the DNA TGTGCCAGCAGTATACCGTCGAGTACAGATACGCAGTATTTT. The gene calls are TRBV7-9 and TRBJ2-3; D gene unclear. CDR3 length equals 14 residues. Trimming removed 6 bases at V and 3 bases at J, with 13 bases between. Germline V gene data show CDR1 as SEHNR and CDR2 as FQNEAQ (reference sequence).

The chain is built from TRBV2 and TRBJ2-3; tentatively, D is TRBD1 (5 bases). The CDR3 covers 14 residues. Trimming took off 9 bases at V and 0 bases at J, with 13 bases between the two ends. CDR1 and CDR2 (germline): SNHLY, FYNNEI. The CDR3 loop reads CASTRQTSTDTQYF. The CDR3 region has the DNA TGTGCCAGTACCCGACAGACAAGCACAGATACGCAGTATTTT.

The V call is TRBV29-1, the J call TRBJ2-1; D not certain. The V end lost 4 bases, the J end lost 4 bases, and 11 bases lay between the germline ends. Germline values: CDR1 SQVTM, CDR2 ANQGSEA. The CDR3 extends over 13 amino acids. The CDR3 region is CSVGKAFYNEQFF. In nucleotides, the CDR3 is TGCAGCGTTGGCAAGGCCTTTTACAATGAGCAGTTCTTC.

The chain employs TRBV27 and TRBJ1-6; maybe TRBD1 (5 bases). The ends were cut back, 7 bases at V and 5 bases at J, with 6 bases in the middle. This CDR3 is built from 12 residues. The germline gives CDR1 MNHEY, CDR2 SMNVEV (reference sequence). CDR3 nucleotides: TGTGCCAGCAAGGGGAATAATTCACCCCTCCACTTT. As protein: CASKGNNSPLHF.